This T cell receptor (beta chain) is drawn from a study of glioma-infiltrating T cells. General study points: Gliomas, especially low-grade, showed above-expected tissue-blood divergence; non-neoplastic patients showed below. Very few CDR3 sequences were shared between tissue and blood.

J lost 5 bases, V lost 4 bases, and 3 bases had no gene match. This CDR3 contains 14 residues. The germline CDR1 and CDR2 sequences are SGDLS and YYNGEE. The iRepertoire nested amplicon-rescue multiplex PCR amplified TCR alpha and beta CDR3s from RNA. Tissue mRNA or PBMC total RNA, 100-400 ng, went into one-step reverse transcription and amplification. TCRdb recomputed calls from the multiplex PCR reads with MiXCR, one row per CDR3 protein. The sample comprises more than 85,000 distinct CDR3 sequences, less than 30% of which are singletons, and roughly 30% rests with the top ten. In its sample, this clonotype was seen many times. Its antigen is unknown.

The chain joins TRBV9 to TRBJ2-1; 10 bases are a match to TRBD2. This TCR derives from a human donor with low-grade glioma or glioblastoma, undergoing nonglioma brain surgery, or in good health (not recorded which). The source material was glioma tissue, nonneoplastic brain tissue, or PBMCs (not recorded which). The CDR3 sequence: CASSPGLAHNEQFF. CDR3 DNA sequence: TGTGCCAGCAGCCCGGGACTAGCGCACAATGAGCAGTTCTTC. Full variable domain (remainder filled in from reference TRBV9 and TRBJ2-1): DSGVTQTPKHLITATGQRVTLRCSPRSGDLSVYWYQQSLDQGLQFLIQYYNGEERAKGNILERFSAQQFPDLHSELNLSSLELGDSALYFCASSPGLAHNEQFFGPGTRLTVL.